This TCR beta chain originates from a study of post-analysis software for immune sequencing data. Study in general: The disease courses covered relapsing-remitting, secondary progressive and progressive-relapsing multiple sclerosis. Notes on the study in general: Four to six TRBV segments were more frequent in patients than controls; TRBV5-6, TRBV5-1 and TRBV20-1 belonged to this group. Significantly decreased normalized Chao1 diversity was recorded for multiple sclerosis patients relative to controls.

The CDR3 runs 15 residues. V was clipped by 3 bases and J by 4 bases; unmatched bases: 4. Germline V CDR1 and CDR2: SGHRS, YFSETQ. Prepared TCR beta cDNA libraries contained unique molecular identifiers. Each CDR3 protein is one row after TCRdb ran MiXCR on the PCR reads. This sample has around 400,000 distinct CDR3 sequences, with less than 40% found just once. This clonotype was counted a few times. The antigen is undetermined. This TCR came from a girl aged 10-17 years with multiple sclerosis. The specimen was blood. The gene calls are TRBV5-1 and TRBJ1-5; 10 bases map to TRBD1. The CDR3 is CASSSGTGENQPQHF. As DNA, the CDR3 is TGCGCCAGCAGCTCTGGGACAGGGGAAAATCAGCCCCAGCATTTT.